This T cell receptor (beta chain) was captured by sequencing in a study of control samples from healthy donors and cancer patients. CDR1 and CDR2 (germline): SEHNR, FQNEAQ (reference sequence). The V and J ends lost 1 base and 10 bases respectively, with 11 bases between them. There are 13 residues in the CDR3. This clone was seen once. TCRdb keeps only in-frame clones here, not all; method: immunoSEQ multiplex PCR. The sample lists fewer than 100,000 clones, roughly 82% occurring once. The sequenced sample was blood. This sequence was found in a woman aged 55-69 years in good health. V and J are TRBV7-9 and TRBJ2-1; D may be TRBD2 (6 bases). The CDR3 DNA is TGTGCCAGCAGCTTAGTCGGGGCGGGGGAGCAGTTCTTC. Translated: CASSLVGAGEQFF.